The rows below give T cell receptor beta chains drawn from one sample of a study of T-cell reconstitution after alpha-beta-depleted transplantation in children. One entry per CDR3 protein, called by TCRdb with MiXCR from the PCR reads. This table has fewer than 550,000 distinct CDR3 sequences, roughly 10% appearing once. The sequenced sample was PBMCs, mostly from graft donor cells, obtained 180 days after TCRalphabeta/CD19-depleted stem cell transplant. These receptors were obtained from a female patient aged 2-9 years who had a stem cell transplant for aplastic anemia, so the T cells may come from the graft donor. Both conserved end residues are part of each CDR3. The order of the fields is V gene, CDR3 protein.

V: TRBV14; CDR3: CASRRNGANTGELFF
V: TRBV4-3; CDR3: CASSQVRGVLDTQYF
V: TRBV12-3/TRBV12-4; CDR3: CASSYGSSYNEQFF
V: TRBV12-3/TRBV12-4; CDR3: CASSLEPGQKYF
V: TRBV29-1; CDR3: CSSGGGNYGYTF
V: TRBV6-1; CDR3: CASKGLGAPAAGANVLTF
V: TRBV9; CDR3: CASSVEAGGPVEQYF
V: TRBV20-1; CDR3: CSARLGAKNTEAFF
V: TRBV2; CDR3: CASKYRELNTEAFF
V: TRBV12-3/TRBV12-4; CDR3: CASSTRQGSETQYF